This T cell receptor (beta chain) was captured by sequencing in a study of cytomegalovirus exposure and HLA in healthy donors. The PCR employed 60 Vbeta primers together with 13 Jbeta primers. Sequenced by immunoSEQ multiplex PCR; TCRdb stores in-frame clones only, minus some. The profile shows about 140,000 clones, 70% of them singletons. Study results and caveats: Testing in vitro showed a few CMV-associated chains specific for CMV antigens. As a later analysis revealed, the rate of TCR association differed by HLA locus, with DRB1 most and HLA-C fewest.

About this clone: No antigen is known for it.

Donors were nominally healthy when sampled, though unrecorded immune exposures were likely. Sequenced sample: PBMCs. This TCR was recovered from a woman aged 25 to 39 in good health and CMV-seronegative.

Here the CDR3 reads CASRLIPTGTQYF. CDR3 DNA sequence: TGTGCCAGCAGACTAATACCGACCGGGACCCAGTACTTC. This chain links TRBV27 with TRBJ2-5; no definite D call. V was shortened by 6 bases and J by 7 bases, with 15 bases between the two germline ends. Germline-derived CDR1 and CDR2 are MNHEY and SMNVEV (reference sequence). This CDR3 region has 13 residues.